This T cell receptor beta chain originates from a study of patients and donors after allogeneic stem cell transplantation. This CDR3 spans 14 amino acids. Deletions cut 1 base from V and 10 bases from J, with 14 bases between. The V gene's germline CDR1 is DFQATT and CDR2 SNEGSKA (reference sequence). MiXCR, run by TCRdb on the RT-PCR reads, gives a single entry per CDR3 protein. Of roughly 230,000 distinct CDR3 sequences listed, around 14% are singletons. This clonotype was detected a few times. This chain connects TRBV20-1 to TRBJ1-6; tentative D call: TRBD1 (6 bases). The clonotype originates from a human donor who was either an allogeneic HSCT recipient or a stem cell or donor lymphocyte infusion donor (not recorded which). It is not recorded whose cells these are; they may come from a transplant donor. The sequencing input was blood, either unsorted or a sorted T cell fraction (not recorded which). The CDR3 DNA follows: TGCAGTGCTAGAGGTCACACAGGGTCCTCACCCCTCCACTTT. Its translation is CSARGHTGSSPLHF.